Listed here is a single T cell receptor (beta chain). The record originates from a study of blood T cell repertoires in COVID-19. Study-wide context: Sites across the United States, Italy and Spain contributed samples from acute and convalescent COVID-19. T cells, B-cell-depleted T cells, or PBMCs supplied cDNA or gDNA.

Germline loops: CDR1 SNHLY, CDR2 FYNNEI. This CDR3 comprises 14 residues. V was cut by 6 bases and J by 1 base, with 10 bases left in between. Only in-frame clones appear in the TCRdb table, and some are missing; sequencing was by immunoSEQ multiplex PCR. Found here are roughly 18,000 clones, 85% to 90% of them singletons; the top ten hold 7.7%. Sequencing was done on a sample of peripheral blood. This TCR was sampled from a woman aged 55-70 years with active COVID-19. The rearrangement uses TRBV2 and TRBJ2-4; D is possibly TRBD1 (5 bases). In DNA, the CDR3 is TGTGCCAGCAGCAGGGAAATGGCCAAAAACATTCAGTACTTC. Its protein product is CASSREMAKNIQYF.